The 5 T cell receptor beta chains reported below all come from one sample, sequenced in a study of blood T cell repertoires in COVID-19. TCRdb's table, derived via immunoSEQ multiplex PCR, lists solely in-frame clones and lacks some. Of about 360,000 clones in the sample, 86% were seen once. The sequencing sample was made of peripheral blood. Receptor source: a woman aged 60-70 years with COVID-19, enrolled during active disease.

Written as DNA, the CDR3 is TGCAGCGTCCAAACGCGGCAGGGGGCGTTTAACTATGGCTACACCTTC. It codes for CSVQTRQGAFNYGYTF. This rearrangement joins TRBV29-1 to TRBJ1-2; the match to TRBD1 covers 8 bases. The V gene end was trimmed by 6 bases and the J gene end by 1 base; junction bases not matched to a gene: 13. CDR1 and CDR2 (germline): SQVTM, ANQGSEA. This CDR3 region has 16 residues.

The V and J genes are TRBV7-9 and TRBJ2-7, with D possibly matching TRBD1 (5 bases). The length of the CDR3 is 14 residues. Germline-derived CDR1 and CDR2 are SEHNR and FQNEAQ (reference sequence). Deletions cut 1 base from V and 7 bases from J, with 14 bases between. The DNA for the CDR3 is TGTGCCAGCAGCTTAGGGGAATGGGGCGGAGAGCAGTACTTC. Translating it yields CASSLGEWGGEQYF.

The rearrangement joins TRBV19 to TRBJ1-2, with no clear D. Trimming took off 5 bases at V and 3 bases at J, with 19 bases between the two ends. The CDR3 has 16 amino acids. Germline V gene data show CDR1 as LNHDA and CDR2 as SQIVND (reference sequence). In DNA form, the CDR3 reads TGTGCCAGTAGTCTTGAGATTGGCAGACAAGACTATGGCTACACCTTC. Translated: CASSLEIGRQDYGYTF.

The chain joins TRBV11-1 to TRBJ1-1, with D possibly being TRBD1 (5 bases). The V end was cut by 11 bases, the J end by 4 bases, with 20 bases between. This CDR3 region has 14 residues. Germline-derived CDR1 and CDR2 are SGHAT and FQDESV (reference sequence). In DNA, the CDR3 is TGTGCCTCCGAGAGGGCCGGGGGGAGCACTGAAGCTTTCTTT. The encoded protein is CASERAGGSTEAFF.

The chain couples TRBV6-1 to TRBJ1-2; maybe TRBD1 (5 bases). The germline V gene encodes CDR1 MNHNS and CDR2 SASEGT. This CDR3 is built from 16 residues. V lost 0 bases to trimming and J lost 0 bases, with 11 bases between them. CDR3 nucleotide sequence: TGTGCCAGCAGTGAAGCGGTTGCAGGGACTAACTATGGCTACACCTTC. Its protein is CASSEAVAGTNYGYTF.